Below are 13 T cell receptor beta chains sequenced from a single sample in a study of cytomegalovirus exposure and HLA in healthy donors. Primers included in the PCR were 60 Vbeta and 13 Jbeta primers. Profiled with immunoSEQ multiplex PCR; TCRdb holds only in-frame clones, not every one. The sample contains 150,000 to 200,000 clones, roughly 70% of which appear only once. The specimen sequenced was PBMCs. The receptors come from a girl between 10 and 17 years old in good health and CMV-seronegative.

V and J are TRBV10-3 and TRBJ1-2, with D maybe TRBD1 (5 bases). The CDR3 loop spans 11 amino acids. Trimming left V 8 bases short and J 1 base short, with 5 bases between. CDR1 is ENHRY, CDR2 SYGVKD, per germline. The CDR3 region is CAIDSNYGYTF. The DNA of the CDR3 is TGTGCCATCGACAGTAACTATGGCTACACCTTC.

The V call is TRBV27, the J call TRBJ1-2; D remains unclear. The V gene lost 4 bases and the J gene lost 0 bases, with 12 bases spanning the gap. From germline, CDR1 is MNHEY and CDR2 SMNVEV (reference sequence). The CDR3 is 15 residues long. The CDR3 DNA is TGTGCCAGCAGTTCCGCCCAGGAACCTAACTATGGCTACACCTTC. Residues: CASSSAQEPNYGYTF.

Note on this clone: A read error may account for a junction end that differs from germline. The chain is built from TRBV7-7 and TRBJ2-5; D perhaps matches TRBD2 (7 bases). CDR1 is SSHAT and CDR2 is FNYEAQ in the germline V gene (reference sequence). CDR3 length: 16 amino acids. CDR3 sequence: CASSLELGGRQETQYF. CDR3 bases: TGTGCTAGCAGCTTAGAACTGGGGGGGCGCCAAGAGACCCAGTACTTC.

There are a few counts of this clone. The rearrangement uses TRBV6-1 and TRBJ1-2; D gene unclear. Per the germline V gene, CDR1 is MNHNS and CDR2 is SASEGT. Between the trimmed V and J ends, which lost 2 bases and 0 bases, there was a span of 10 bases. This CDR3 has 15 amino acids. CDR3 bases: TGTGCCAGCAGTGAAAACACAGCCCCTAACTATGGCTACACCTTC. Its protein is CASSENTAPNYGYTF.

The chain recombines TRBV6-1 with TRBJ1-1, with a tentative D call TRBD1 (6 bases). Trimming shortened V by 6 bases and J by 1 base, and 15 bases separated the two germline ends. From germline, CDR1 is MNHNS and CDR2 SASEGT. This CDR3 has 15 residues. The CDR3 protein is CASRRGGYENTEAFF. For the CDR3, the DNA is TGTGCCAGCAGGAGGGGGGGCTACGAGAACACTGAAGCTTTCTTT.

The chain is built from TRBV7-2 and TRBJ2-1, with 11 bases lining up with TRBD2. Germline lookup yields CDR1 SGHTA and CDR2 FQGNSA. This CDR3 comprises 15 residues. Trimming at V came to 2 bases and at J to 7 bases, leaving 4 bases not matched to a gene. CDR3 protein: CASSLRLAGRNEQFF. In nucleotides, the CDR3 is TGTGCCAGCAGCTTAAGACTAGCGGGGAGAAATGAGCAGTTCTTC.

The V and J genes are TRBV19 and TRBJ2-1; 12 bases are shared with TRBD1. Germline V lookup: CDR1 LNHDA, CDR2 SQIVND (reference sequence). The CDR3 is 18 amino acids. With V trimmed by 1 base and J by 12 bases, 16 bases remained unmatched. The CDR3 nucleotides read TGTGCCAGTAGTATAGCCTCACTCCGGGACAGGGGGCATCCCTTGCAGTTCTTC. It yields the protein CASSIASLRDRGHPLQFF.

The chain combines TRBV21-1 with TRBJ1-2; the table's D call, TRBD1, was not checked against the DNA. TRBV21-1 is designated a pseudogene. The CDR3 runs to 11 residues. The CDR3 nucleotides read TGTGCCAGCAGCTATCTGGCTGGCTACACCTTC. Translation: CASSYLAGYTF.

The CDR3 nucleotides read TGTGCCAGCAGCTTAGGGCGGGCGAACACTGAAGCTTTCTTT. Its protein product is CASSLGRANTEAFF. This chain uses TRBV7-3 with TRBJ1-1, with unresolved D. With 2 bases removed from V and 1 base from J, the gap between germline ends came to 8 bases. This CDR3 is 14 amino acids long. Per the germline V gene, CDR1 is SGHTA and CDR2 is FQGTGA.

This chain uses TRBV6-4 with TRBJ1-5, with 9 positions matching TRBD1. This CDR3 is built from 15 residues. CDR1 MRHNA and CDR2 SNTAGT come from the germline V gene. The V gene end was trimmed by 5 bases and the J gene end by 4 bases; junction bases not matched to a gene: 6. CDR3 nucleotide sequence: TGTGCCAGCAGTCCCGGGACAGGGCCTAATCAGCCCCAGCATTTT. It encodes CASSPGTGPNQPQHF.

This sequence joins TRBV14 and TRBJ1-1; D uncertain. Trimming left V 5 bases short and J 1 base short, with 14 bases between. The CDR3 is made up of 15 amino acids. Germline V gives CDR1 SGHDN, CDR2 FVKESK. The chain's CDR3 is CASSDGIRGNTEAFF. CDR3 coding DNA: TGTGCCAGCAGCGACGGAATCAGAGGGAACACTGAAGCTTTCTTT.

V is TRBV5-1 and J is TRBJ2-5, with D possibly matching TRBD1 (5 bases). Trimming pared 2 bases from V and 5 bases from J, leaving 10 bases between. Germline loops: CDR1 SGHRS, CDR2 YFSETQ. This CDR3 is built from 13 residues. As DNA, the CDR3 is TGCGCCAGCAGCTTCCAGGGTTACGAGACCCAGTACTTC. This gives the protein CASSFQGYETQYF.

V and J are TRBV7-8 and TRBJ2-3, with D possibly matching TRBD1 (6 bases). Germline V CDR1 and CDR2: SGHVS, FQNEAQ. The CDR3 is made up of 15 amino acids. Trimming removed 2 bases at V and 2 bases at J, with 11 bases between. The CDR3 loop is CASSLPWTATDTQYF. DNA for the CDR3: TGTGCCAGCAGCTTACCGTGGACAGCCACAGATACGCAGTATTTT. Full variable domain (remainder filled in from reference TRBV7-8 and TRBJ2-3): GAGVSQSPRYKVAKRGQDVALRCDPISGHVSLFWYQQALGQGPEFLTYFQNEAQLDKSGLPSDRFFAERPEGSVSTLKIQRTQQEDSAVYLCASSLPWTATDTQYFGPGTRLTVL.